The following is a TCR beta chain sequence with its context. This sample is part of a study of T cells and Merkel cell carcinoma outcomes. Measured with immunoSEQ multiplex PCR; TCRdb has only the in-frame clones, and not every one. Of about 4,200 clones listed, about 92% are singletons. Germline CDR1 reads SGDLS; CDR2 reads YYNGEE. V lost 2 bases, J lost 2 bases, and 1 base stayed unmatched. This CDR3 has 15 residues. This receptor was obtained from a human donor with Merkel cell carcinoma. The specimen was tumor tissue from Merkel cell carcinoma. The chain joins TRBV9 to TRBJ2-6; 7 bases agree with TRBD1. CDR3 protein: CASSVTGAGANVLTF. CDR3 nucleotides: TGTGCCAGCAGCGTCACAGGGGCTGGGGCCAACGTCCTGACTTTC.